This T cell receptor (beta chain) was obtained from a study of vaccination and CD4 T cells after COVID-19. Treatment given: roughly ten-day PBMC culture with coronavirus spike peptide pools or control peptides (ViraFEST assay). Sequence data for DNA of cultured CD4+ T cells were generated by the Oncomine TCR Beta short-read assay. TCRdb ran MiXCR on the PCR reads and lists one entry per CDR3 protein. This table holds some 17,000 distinct CDR3 sequences, approximately 36% found once. The CDR3 is 12 residues long. Per germline, CDR1 DFQATT and CDR2 SNEGSKA (reference sequence). The V end lost 1 base, the J end lost 7 bases, and 7 bases lay between the germline ends. Details on this clonotype: Its antigen is still unknown.

Study conclusions and caveats: A median of around 86% of reactive clones, in convalescent patients, became evident only post-vaccination.

Sequencing was performed on CD4+ T cells from blood, cultured in vitro. The sequence was obtained from a human donor who had recovered from COVID-19. The chain uses TRBV20-1 and TRBJ1-4; D not certain. The CDR3 spells CSARGPSEKLFF. The CDR3 DNA reads as TGCAGTGCTAGAGGTCCCTCTGAAAAACTGTTTTTT.